The clone carrying this TCR beta chain was counted at least ten times. Subjects aged 18 to 65 presented with newly diagnosed hyperthyroidism of less than 2 months' duration. Blood from later-ophthalmopathy patients was taken at first hyperthyroidism diagnosis. Amplified TCR beta CDR3 regions came from RNA transcripts. With the HTBI primer set, the TCR CDR3 went through a first round of RT-PCR. One entry per CDR3 protein, called by TCRdb with MiXCR from the multiplex PCR reads. This table holds about 290,000 distinct CDR3 sequences, about 14% found once. These data come from a study of T cells in Graves' hyperthyroidism and ophthalmopathy. The TCR was taken from a woman aged 25-40 years with Graves' hyperthyroidism that later progressed to Graves' ophthalmopathy. The sequencing input was blood.

The CDR3 reads CASSPRTSGYTDTQYF. DNA of the CDR3: TGTGCCAGCAGCCCGAGGACTAGCGGGTACACAGATACGCAGTATTTT. V usage is TRBV11-3 and J usage is TRBJ2-3; 11 bases map to TRBD2. Trimming cost V 5 bases and J 2 bases; bases outside gene matches: 6. This CDR3 region has 16 residues. The germline gives CDR1 SGHNT, CDR2 YENEEA.